The source of this T cell receptor (beta chain) is a study of CD8+ T cells in alopecia areata. In the study overall: Twice daily, treated patients received 5 to 10 mg of oral tofacitinib.

Findings of the study overall: Across lesional scalp, and particularly alopecia totalis/universalis, clonality surpassed that of normal scalp. Normal-skin resident alphabeta T cells also appear among scalp sample sequences.

CDR3 length: 13 amino acids. Trimming removed 4 bases from V and 8 bases from J; junction bases left unmatched: 5. Germline CDR1 SGHDT, CDR2 YYEEEE. A note on this clone: Its antigen remains unidentified.

Investigators isolated RNA and reverse transcribed it into cDNA to act as the sequencing template. Only in-frame clones appear in the TCRdb table, and some are missing; sequencing was by immunoSEQ multiplex PCR. The sample has 150,000 to 200,000 clones; roughly 66% are singletons. Treatment meaning: oral pan-JAK inhibitor, 5-10 mg twice daily. Sorting from PBMCs produced CD4+ and CD8+ T cells. The sample in question was CD4+ T cells sorted from blood, obtained at week 24, from a patient treated with tofacitinib. V usage is TRBV5-6 and J usage is TRBJ1-4; 7 bases line up with TRBD1. This clonotype was sampled from a human donor with alopecia areata. This CDR3 reads CASSPRGGEKLFF. CDR3 sequence (DNA): TGTGCCAGCAGCCCCAGGGGGGGGGAAAAACTGTTTTTT. Looking up the rest from reference TRBV5-6 and TRBJ1-4 gives the full variable domain: DAGVTQSPTHLIKTRGQQVTLRCSPKSGHDTVSWYQQALGQGPQFIFQYYEEEERQRGNFPDRFSGHQFPNYSSELNVNALLLGDSALYLCASSPRGGEKLFFGSGTQLSVL.